The following is a T cell receptor (beta chain) sequence with its context. What it recognizes is unknown. The V gene end was trimmed by 3 bases and the J gene end by 7 bases; junction bases not matched to a gene: 6. Germline CDR1 is SGHRS and CDR2 is YFSETQ. This CDR3 contains 14 residues. The data originate from a study of shared clonotypes between healthy human individuals. Study-wide context: A couple of female and a few male donors aged 18 to 49 were enrolled. Study-level results: Sampling used blood alone; tissue repertoires probably differ. Some clonotypes were shared by all four sorted-subset donors, while others were not shared. The non-shared ones had lower generation probabilities than the shared ones.

The authors split each subset's genomic DNA evenly across several immunoSEQ plates. Generated by immunoSEQ multiplex PCR, the TCRdb table keeps only in-frame clones and is missing some. The top ten clones hold around 0.13% of a sample with 2 million or so clones, roughly 95% of them seen once. The receptor was derived from a young man in good health. The chain links TRBV5-1 to TRBJ2-7; 11 bases line up with TRBD2. Specimen: naive CD4+ T cells sorted from blood. Subset in this sample: CD45RA+ positively selected. This chain's CDR3 is CASSSTSGKEEQYF. The CDR3 region has the DNA TGCGCCAGCAGCTCGACTAGCGGGAAGGAAGAGCAGTACTTC.